The 26 T cell receptor beta chains below were found in one sample sequenced in a study of T cell repertoires in cytomegalovirus infection. A single record per CDR3 protein comes from TCRdb applying MiXCR to the reads. The sample lists some 680,000 distinct CDR3 sequences, 35% occurring once. The sequenced sample consisted of PBMCs. All receptors derive from a human donor in good health (CMV status not recorded). Some clones in this sample may be carry-over from other donors' samples.

This clonotype was detected a few times. This sequence joins TRBV11-2 and TRBJ2-7, with D maybe TRBD1 (6 bases). This CDR3 is 14 amino acids long. Trimming stripped 5 bases from V and 4 bases from J, with 15 bases between. Per the germline V gene, CDR1 is SGHAT and CDR2 is FQNNGV. CDR3 sequence reads: CASSPPGTPYEQYF. The CDR3 DNA reads TGTGCCAGCAGCCCACCCGGGACACCTTACGAGCAGTACTTC.

This clonotype was detected many times. The V call is TRBV6-6, the J call TRBJ1-3; TRBD1 matches 8 bases. The germline V gene encodes CDR1 MNHNY and CDR2 SVGAGI (reference sequence). Trimming removed 6 bases from V and 2 bases from J; junction bases left unmatched: 6. The CDR3 runs to 15 residues. The CDR3: CASSDRGSAGNTIYF. CDR3 nucleotide sequence: TGTGCCAGCAGCGACAGGGGATCGGCTGGAAACACCATATATTTT.

V usage is TRBV7-6 and J usage is TRBJ2-5; D might be TRBD1 (5 bases). From germline, CDR1 is SGHVS and CDR2 FNYEAQ. V lost 5 bases, J lost 5 bases, and 15 bases lay in between. CDR3 length: 14 amino acids. CDR3 in DNA: TGTGCCAGCAGCCAACGGGTGGCAGGGGAGACCCAGTACTTC. Protein product: CASSQRVAGETQYF. Combining the CDR3 with reference TRBV7-6 and TRBJ2-5 gives the whole variable domain GAGVSQSPRYKVTKRGQDVALRCDPISGHVSLYWYRQALGQGPEFLTYFNYEAQQDKSGLPNDRFSAERPEGSISTLTIQRTEQRDSAMYRCASSQRVAGETQYFGPGTRLLVL.

In its sample, this clonotype was seen many times. This chain links TRBV11-2 with TRBJ1-3; D is perhaps TRBD1 (5 bases). Trimming stripped 9 bases from V and 3 bases from J, with 12 bases between. Germline V CDR1 and CDR2: SGHAT, FQNNGV. The CDR3 is 13 amino acids. The DNA of the CDR3 is TGTGCCAGTAGGGGTGGTCGTGGAAACACCATATATTTT. Protein: CASRGGRGNTIYF.

In DNA form, the CDR3 reads TGTGCCAGCAGCTTAGAGCTGGAGGTCCAAGAGACCCAGTACTTC. Its protein is CASSLELEVQETQYF. This chain joins TRBV11-2 and TRBJ2-5, with a possible D match to TRBD2 (5 bases). The CDR3 contains 15 residues. Trimming stripped 0 bases from V and 1 base from J, with 9 bases between. The germline V gene encodes CDR1 SGHAT and CDR2 FQNNGV.

This clonotype occurred a few times. The rearrangement joins TRBV6-1 to TRBJ1-2; D is perhaps TRBD1 (5 bases). Germline CDR1 is MNHNS and CDR2 is SASEGT. The germline V and J ends were trimmed by 8 bases and 8 bases, with 15 bases remaining between them. The length of the CDR3 is 12 residues. DNA for the CDR3: TGTGCCAGCGATAGAACAGGACGGGGCTACACCTTC. Translating it yields CASDRTGRGYTF.

Concerning this clonotype: Given the absence of the conserved phenylalanine or tryptophan at the CDR3 end, a read error is likely. DNA of the CDR3: TGTGCCAGCAGTTTTCCCCGACAGGGCCGTCCCTACGAGCAGTACTTA. It is translated as CASSFPRQGRPYEQYL. This chain connects TRBV28 to TRBJ2-7; 7 bases fit TRBD1. The CDR3 totals 16 residues. V dropped 3 bases and J dropped 2; count of bases not matched to a gene: 10. CDR1 and CDR2 from the germline V gene are MDHEN and SYDVKM.

CDR3 DNA sequence: TGTGCCAGCAGCGACAGGGGGCGCGAATACGAGCAGTACTTC. It is translated as CASSDRGREYEQYF. The rearrangement uses TRBV3-1 and TRBJ2-7; 10 bases line up with TRBD1. The CDR3 is 14 residues long. J was trimmed by 4 bases and V by 5 bases; bases with no gene match: 5. CDR1 is LGHDT, CDR2 YNNKEL, per germline (reference sequence).

CDR3 protein: CASSLWTEAFF. The CDR3 nucleotides are TGTGCCAGCAGTCTTTGGACTGAAGCTTTCTTT. J is TRBJ1-1 and V is TRBV7-9; D remains ambiguous. Trimming pared 6 bases from V and 5 bases from J, leaving 7 bases between. CDR3 size: 11 residues. Germline values: CDR1 SEHNR, CDR2 FQNEAQ (reference sequence).

The J gene is TRBJ1-5, the V gene TRBV25-1; 7 positions match TRBD1. The J segment lost 7 bases and the V segment lost 6 bases, leaving 6 bases of the junction unmatched. Germline V gene data show CDR1 as MGHDK and CDR2 as SYGVNS. CDR3 length: 13 residues. CDR3 protein: CASRRGQDQPQHF. The CDR3 region has the DNA TGTGCCAGCAGGAGAGGACAGGACCAGCCCCAGCATTTT. Together with reference TRBV25-1 and TRBJ1-5, the CDR3 gives the full variable domain: EADIYQTPRYLVIGTGKKITLECSQTMGHDKMYWYQQDPGMELHLIHYSYGVNSTEKGDLSSESTVSRIRTEHFPLTLESARPSHTSQYLCASRRGQDQPQHFGDGTRLSIL.

The chain links TRBV9 to TRBJ2-3, with 7 bases that match TRBD2. The CDR3 is 14 amino acids. CDR1 SGDLS and CDR2 YYNGEE come from the germline V gene. Germline trimming cut 6 bases from V and 1 base from J; bases unmatched to any gene: 5. The CDR3 loop is CASNSGLGTDTQYF. In nucleotides, the CDR3 is TGTGCCAGCAATAGCGGGCTTGGCACAGATACGCAGTATTTT.

This clonotype was seen many times. This chain connects TRBV4-1 to TRBJ1-6; 7 nucleotides match TRBD1. The CDR3 runs 15 residues. CDR1 is MGHRA and CDR2 is YSYEKL in the germline V gene. V lost 3 bases, J lost 6 bases, and 5 bases stayed unmatched. CDR3 sequence: CASSHPPGGNSPLHF. The CDR3 coding sequence is TGCGCCAGCAGCCATCCCCCAGGGGGTAATTCACCCCTCCACTTT.

The CDR3 is CASSPTGSNEQYF. In nucleotides, the CDR3 is TGTGCCAGCAGTCCAACAGGGAGCAACGAGCAGTACTTC. The chain combines TRBV28 with TRBJ2-7, with D possibly matching TRBD1 (6 bases). The CDR3 is made up of 13 amino acids. Deletions cut 5 bases from V and 5 bases from J, with 13 bases between. Germline V gene sequence: CDR1 MDHEN, CDR2 SYDVKM.

V is TRBV20-1 and J is TRBJ2-7; D is ambiguous. This CDR3 has 13 residues. Germline V gives CDR1 DFQATT, CDR2 SNEGSKA (reference sequence). V lost 0 bases to trimming and J lost 3 bases, with 9 bases between them. This chain's CDR3 is CSARDLASYEQYF. CDR3 nucleotide sequence: TGCAGTGCTAGAGATCTGGCGAGCTACGAGCAGTACTTC.

The table lists this clonotype with a few counts. The gene calls are TRBV4-2 and TRBJ2-6; 8 bases line up with TRBD2. The CDR3 has 19 residues. Trimming took 0 bases from V and 4 from J; bases not matched to a gene: 11. Germline CDR1 is LGHNA and CDR2 is YNFKEQ. The CDR3 sequence: CASSQDRRTGGPGANVLTF. The DNA for the CDR3 is TGTGCCAGCAGCCAAGATCGTCGTACGGGAGGGCCCGGGGCCAACGTCCTGACTTTC.

This clonotype appeared a few times. The CDR3 here is CASSDGAAGNYGYTF. The CDR3 DNA is TGTGCCAGCAGTGACGGGGCGGCAGGGAACTATGGCTACACCTTC. The chain recombines TRBV6-4 with TRBJ1-2; possibly TRBD1 for D (5 bases). Germline V lookup: CDR1 MRHNA, CDR2 SNTAGT. Deletions cut 2 bases from V and 2 bases from J, with 12 bases between. This CDR3 has 15 amino acids.

A few counts support this clonotype. The V call is TRBV7-2, the J call TRBJ1-3; 9 nucleotides match TRBD1. Germline V gene sequence: CDR1 SGHTA, CDR2 FQGNSA. The CDR3 is 15 residues long. Trimming removed 5 bases from V and 7 bases from J; junction bases left unmatched: 9. DNA for the CDR3: TGTGCCAGCAGCCGGGGACAGGGAGGGAGGAACACCATATATTTT. This gives the protein CASSRGQGGRNTIYF.

The table lists this clonotype with many counts. The chain couples TRBV12-3 or TRBV12-4 to TRBJ1-2; D perhaps matches TRBD1 (5 bases). This CDR3 has 15 residues. V lost 2 bases to trimming and J lost 3 bases, with 13 bases between them. The DNA for the CDR3 is TGTGCCAGCAGTTTACCCGCCAGGGTACACTATGGCTACACCTTC. Protein: CASSLPARVHYGYTF.

With respect to this clonotype: At one end, the junction sequence differs from germline, possibly due to a read error. The chain uses TRBV7-9 and TRBJ1-4, with D hard to call. Germline V gives CDR1 SEHNR, CDR2 FQNEAQ (reference sequence). CDR3 length: 15 residues. CDR3 DNA sequence: TGTGCAAGCAGCTTAGGTCCTACAGCTAATGAAAAACTGTTTTTT. It specifies CASSLGPTANEKLFF. Combining the CDR3 with reference TRBV7-9 and TRBJ1-4 gives the whole variable domain DTGVSQNPRHKITKRGQNVTFRCDPISEHNRLYWYRQTLGQGPEFLTYFQNEAQLEKSRLLSDRFSAERPKGSFSTLEIQRTEQGDSAMYLCASSLGPTANEKLFFGSGTQLSVL.

The V call is TRBV10-3, the J call TRBJ2-5; the D is unclear. Trimming shortened V by 6 bases and J by 4 bases, and 12 bases separated the two germline ends. The CDR3 runs 13 residues. Germline lookup yields CDR1 ENHRY and CDR2 SYGVKD. CDR3 in amino acids: CAISFGSGETQYF. CDR3 DNA sequence: TGTGCCATCAGCTTCGGGTCCGGAGAGACCCAGTACTTC.

The rearrangement links TRBV2 to TRBJ2-7, with 8 bases matching TRBD2. Germline-derived CDR1 and CDR2 are SNHLY and FYNNEI. CDR3 size: 15 residues. Trimming took 1 base from V and 3 from J; bases not matched to a gene: 5. CDR3 nucleotides: TGTGCCAGCAGTGAAGTCAGGCTAGCGGGCTACGAGCAGTACTTC. Protein product: CASSEVRLAGYEQYF.

This clonotype was seen a handful of times. The chain couples TRBV5-5 to TRBJ2-1, with TRBD1 matching 7 bases. There are 16 residues in the CDR3. The V segment lost 0 bases and the J segment 3 bases; nucleotides outside the gene matches: 6. Germline CDR1 reads SGHKS; CDR2 reads YYEKEE (reference sequence). The CDR3 nucleotides are TGTGCCAGCAGCTTGGGACAGGGAAAATTCTACAATGAGCAGTTCTTC. This gives the protein CASSLGQGKFYNEQFF.

The genes are TRBV20-1 and TRBJ1-2; 7 positions match TRBD1. This CDR3 region has 13 residues. With V trimmed by 4 bases and J by 4 bases, 6 bases remained unmatched. Germline assignment: CDR1 DFQATT and CDR2 SNEGSKA (reference sequence). DNA of the CDR3: TGCAGTGCTACCCGACAGGGTCGCTATGGCTACACCTTC. This encodes CSATRQGRYGYTF.

This clonotype was counted only a few times. V gene TRBV23-1 combines with J gene TRBJ1-6; D might be TRBD1 (5 bases). TRBV23-1 is treated as an ORF (open reading frame) with a function not yet certain. Trimming took off 4 bases at V and 7 bases at J, with 23 bases between the two ends. CDR3 length: 18 residues. This CDR3 is CASSLEGQDGYGNSPLHF. As DNA, the CDR3 is TGCGCCAGCAGTCTCGAGGGGCAAGATGGATACGGGAATTCACCCCTCCACTTT.

The chain carries TRBV4-3 and TRBJ2-1, with TRBD2 identical over 8 bases. The germline gives CDR1 LGHNA, CDR2 YSLEER. This CDR3 spans 18 amino acids. The trim removed 0 bases at V and 3 bases at J, leaving 10 bases unmatched. CDR3 DNA: TGCGCCAGCAGCCAAGACCTCCTGAGCGGGAGTCGCTACAATGAGCAGTTCTTC. Translated: CASSQDLLSGSRYNEQFF.

The genes are TRBV27 and TRBJ2-3; perhaps TRBD1 as D (5 bases). V lost 3 bases, J lost 2 bases, and 12 bases lay in between. Germline V CDR1 and CDR2: MNHEY, SMNVEV (reference sequence). CDR3 size: 15 residues. CDR3 DNA sequence: TGTGCCAGCAGTTTTTCAGGGATGCTCACAGATACGCAGTATTTT. It codes for CASSFSGMLTDTQYF.